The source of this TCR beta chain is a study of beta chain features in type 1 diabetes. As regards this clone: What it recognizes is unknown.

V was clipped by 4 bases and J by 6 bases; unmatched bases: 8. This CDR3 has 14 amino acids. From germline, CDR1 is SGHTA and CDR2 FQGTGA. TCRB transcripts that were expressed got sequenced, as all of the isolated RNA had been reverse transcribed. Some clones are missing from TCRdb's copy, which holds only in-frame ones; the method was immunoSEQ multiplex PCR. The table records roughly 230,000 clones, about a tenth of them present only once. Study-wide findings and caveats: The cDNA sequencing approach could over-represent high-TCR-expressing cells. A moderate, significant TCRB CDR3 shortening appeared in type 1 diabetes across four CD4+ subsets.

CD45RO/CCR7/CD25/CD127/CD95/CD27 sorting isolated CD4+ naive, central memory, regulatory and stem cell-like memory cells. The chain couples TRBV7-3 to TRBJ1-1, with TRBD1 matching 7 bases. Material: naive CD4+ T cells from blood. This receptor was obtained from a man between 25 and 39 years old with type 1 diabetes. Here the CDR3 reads CASSSGGQVAEAFF. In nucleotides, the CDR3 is TGTGCCAGCAGCTCCGGCGGACAGGTGGCTGAAGCTTTCTTT.